These 25 T cell receptor beta chains were sequenced from one sample in a study of blood T cell repertoires in COVID-19. Sequencing used immunoSEQ multiplex PCR; TCRdb keeps in-frame clones, though not all of them. The profile shows 180,000 or so clones, about 85% of them singletons. The sample was peripheral blood. These TCRs come from a man between 18 and 35 years old with acute or convalescent COVID-19.

The chain recombines TRBV4-2 with TRBJ2-4; D not certain. This CDR3 is built from 14 residues. Per germline, CDR1 LGHNA and CDR2 YNFKEQ. V was pared by 1 base and J by 2 bases, with 6 bases between. The CDR3 sequence: CASSQAETKNIQYF. The CDR3 coding sequence is TGTGCCAGCAGCCAAGCGGAGACCAAAAACATTCAGTACTTC.

This clone showed up just a few times. The J gene is TRBJ2-7, the V gene TRBV12-3 or TRBV12-4, with no clear D. V was shortened by 4 bases and J by 5 bases, with 9 bases between the two germline ends. This CDR3 is built from 12 residues. Written as DNA, the CDR3 is TGTGCCAGCAGTTCGGTTGGGCACGAGCAGTACTTC. Residues: CASSSVGHEQYF.

CDR3 protein: CASSMLWVAGVYGYTF. In DNA, the CDR3 is TGTGCCAGTAGTATGCTTTGGGTGGCGGGGGTCTATGGCTACACCTTC. The gene calls are TRBV19 and TRBJ1-2; maybe TRBD1 (5 bases). CDR1 is LNHDA and CDR2 is SQIVND in the germline V gene (reference sequence). The V end was cut by 3 bases, the J end by 4 bases, with 18 bases between. The CDR3 is made up of 16 amino acids.

J is TRBJ1-5 and V is TRBV7-8; 8 bases are shared with TRBD1. V shed 5 bases and J 3 bases; nucleotides not matched to a gene: 3. The CDR3 runs to 14 residues. Germline assignment: CDR1 SGHVS and CDR2 FQNEAQ. The CDR3 region has the DNA TGTGCCAGCAGCAGGACAGGGAACAATCAGCCCCAGCATTTT. It specifies CASSRTGNNQPQHF. The variable domain in full, with the rest retrieved from reference TRBV7-8 and TRBJ1-5, is GAGVSQSPRYKVAKRGQDVALRCDPISGHVSLFWYQQALGQGPEFLTYFQNEAQLDKSGLPSDRFFAERPEGSVSTLKIQRTQQEDSAVYLCASSRTGNNQPQHFGDGTRLSIL.

The gene calls are TRBV11-2 and TRBJ2-2; 8 positions match TRBD2. With V trimmed by 6 bases and J by 4 bases, 4 bases remained unmatched. Germline V CDR1 and CDR2: SGHAT, FQNNGV. The CDR3 spans 14 residues. The CDR3 here is CASSSRGGTGELFF. The CDR3 region has the DNA TGTGCCAGCAGTTCACGGGGGGGCACCGGGGAGCTGTTTTTT.

The chain employs TRBV4-1 and TRBJ1-1; perhaps TRBD1 as D (6 bases). Germline assignment: CDR1 MGHRA and CDR2 YSYEKL. V dropped 4 bases and J dropped 1 base, with 13 bases sitting between them. The CDR3 runs 15 residues. The CDR3 loop is CASSPGLQGNTEAFF. The DNA for the CDR3 is TGCGCCAGCAGCCCCGGCTTACAGGGGAACACTGAAGCTTTCTTT.

The CDR3 DNA reads as TGTGCCAGCAGCTTAGACAGGGAACGGGGAAACACCATATATTTT. Translating gives CASSLDRERGNTIYF. This chain links TRBV7-2 with TRBJ1-3; a possible D gene is TRBD1 (6 bases). Trimming left V 1 base short and J 4 bases short, with 11 bases between. The CDR3 has 15 residues. Germline CDR1 is SGHTA and CDR2 is FQGNSA.

This clone has more than one count but fewer than ten. The chain carries TRBV7-6 and TRBJ1-5; 10 nucleotides match TRBD1. CDR1 and CDR2 (germline): SGHVS, FNYEAQ. V was clipped by 2 bases and J by 4 bases; unmatched bases: 2. This CDR3 has 15 amino acids. Written as DNA, the CDR3 is TGTGCCAGCAGCTTAAGGGGACAGGGGAATCAGCCCCAGCATTTT. This translates into CASSLRGQGNQPQHF.

This chain uses TRBV15 with TRBJ1-5, with 7 positions matching TRBD1. With 0 bases clipped from V and 0 bases from J, the junction kept 14 bases outside the gene matches. The CDR3 extends over 20 amino acids. Germline CDR1 is LNHNV and CDR2 is YYDKDF (reference sequence). CDR3 sequence (DNA): TGTGCCACCAGCAGAGAAAGTTACCGGGACAGATACTATAGCAATCAGCCCCAGCATTTT. Its translation: CATSRESYRDRYYSNQPQHF.

CDR3 coding DNA: TGTGCCAGCAGTGATCTAAGGACCCAGTACTTC. It translates to CASSDLRTQYF. The rearrangement uses TRBV2 and TRBJ2-5; no reliable D call. This CDR3 is built from 11 residues. V gave up 3 bases and J gave up 7 bases, with 6 bases separating them. Looked up from germline, CDR1 is SNHLY and CDR2 is FYNNEI. The full variable domain, completed using reference TRBV2 and TRBJ2-5, is EPEVTQTPSHQVTQMGQEVILRCVPISNHLYFYWYRQILGQKVEFLVSFYNNEISEKSEIFDDQFSVERPDGSNFTLKIRSTKLEDSAMYFCASSDLRTQYFGPGTRLLVL.

The chain employs TRBV7-9 and TRBJ1-2; possibly TRBD1 for D (6 bases). Per the germline V gene, CDR1 is SEHNR and CDR2 is FQNEAQ (reference sequence). Between the trimmed V and J ends, which lost 1 base and 2 bases, there was a span of 8 bases. The CDR3 runs 14 residues. The CDR3 protein is CASSLVQGNYGYTF. As DNA, the CDR3 is TGTGCCAGCAGCTTAGTACAGGGAAACTATGGCTACACCTTC.

The rearrangement joins TRBV11-2 to TRBJ2-7, with D perhaps matching TRBD2 (5 bases). The CDR3 length is 13 residues. V lost 6 bases, J lost 7 bases, and 16 bases lay in between. Germline V CDR1 and CDR2: SGHAT, FQNNGV. DNA for the CDR3: TGTGCCAGCAGTTCCGGCCGTAGGAGGGAGCAGTACGTC. Protein sequence: CASSSGRRREQYV.

The chain is built from TRBV5-1 and TRBJ2-5, with D tentatively TRBD1 (7 bases). Germline V lookup: CDR1 SGHRS, CDR2 YFSETQ. This CDR3 has 16 residues. V gave up 4 bases and J gave up 5 bases, with 21 bases separating them. This CDR3 reads CASSPGAGGTGETQYF. DNA for the CDR3: TGCGCCAGCAGCCCCGGGGCAGGGGGGACGGGGGAGACCCAGTACTTC.

The rearrangement links TRBV6-5 to TRBJ1-3; possibly TRBD1 for D (6 bases). CDR1 is MNHEY, CDR2 SVGAGI, per germline. Trimming cost V 10 bases and J 0 bases, with 13 bases left between them. The CDR3 consists of 14 residues. DNA of the CDR3: TGTGCCACCGGACAGCTAAGCTCTGGAAACACCATATATTTT. It encodes CATGQLSSGNTIYF.

The V gene is TRBV6-5, the J gene TRBJ2-1; the D is unclear. The length of the CDR3 is 12 residues. Deletions cut 10 bases from V and 6 bases from J, with 13 bases between. Germline lookup yields CDR1 MNHEY and CDR2 SVGAGI. In DNA form, the CDR3 reads TGTGCCACTCGACCCCGGGTCAATGAGCAGTTCTTC. It encodes CATRPRVNEQFF.

V is TRBV4-1 and J is TRBJ2-5; tentatively, D is TRBD2 (5 bases). V lost 4 bases and J 5 bases, leaving 8 bases between the germline ends. This CDR3 is 12 amino acids long. Germline CDR1 reads MGHRA; CDR2 reads YSYEKL. CDR3 in amino acids: CASSPDSETQYF. CDR3 coding DNA: TGCGCCAGCAGCCCGGACTCGGAGACCCAGTACTTC.

As for this clone: The junction departs from germline at one end; a sequencing error may be responsible. V gene TRBV6-5 combines with J gene TRBJ1-1, with 8 bases identical to TRBD1. CDR1 and CDR2 from the germline V gene are MNHEY and SVGAGI. The CDR3 contains 16 residues. The CDR3 spells CASSHSSRTGLTEAFF. CDR3 bases: TGTGCCAGCAGTCACTCATCGAGGACAGGGCTCACTGAAGCTTTCTTT.

J is TRBJ2-5 and V is TRBV2, with a tentative D call TRBD1 (6 bases). V lost 5 bases and J lost 3, with 13 bases in between. Per germline, CDR1 SNHLY and CDR2 FYNNEI. The CDR3 is 14 amino acids. The CDR3 sequence is CASSRLGGEETQYF. CDR3 DNA: TGTGCCAGCAGTCGGTTAGGGGGTGAAGAGACCCAGTACTTC.

This clone is a singleton in its sample. The chain employs TRBV30 and TRBJ1-6; TRBD1 matches 7 bases. Germline V CDR1 and CDR2: GTSNPN, SVGIG (reference sequence). Trimming took 4 bases from V and 8 from J; bases not matched to a gene: 5. The CDR3 is 13 amino acids. The CDR3 protein is CAWNRGLDSPLHF. In nucleotides, the CDR3 is TGTGCCTGGAACAGGGGTCTCGATTCACCCCTCCACTTT.

This clone was counted only a few times. The rearrangement links TRBV7-3 to TRBJ2-5; 12 bases map to TRBD2. This CDR3 has 16 amino acids. In germline, CDR1 is SGHTA, CDR2 FQGTGA. After removal of 5 bases from V and 2 bases from J, the junction contained 6 bases not matched to a gene. Here the CDR3 DNA reads TGTGCCAGCAGCCCCAAAGGACTAGCGGGGCAAGAGACCCAGTACTTC. Residues: CASSPKGLAGQETQYF.

The chain joins TRBV24-1 to TRBJ1-2; TRBD1 aligns across 8 bases. This CDR3 region has 16 residues. Looked up from germline, CDR1 is KGHDR and CDR2 is SFDVKD. J was trimmed by 2 bases and V by 3 bases; bases with no gene match: 7. CDR3 DNA: TGTGCCACCAGTGATACCCGTCGGACAGGGAACTATGGCTACACCTTC. It yields the protein CATSDTRRTGNYGYTF.

The V and J genes are TRBV2 and TRBJ1-5; D may be TRBD1 (6 bases). The V end lost 7 bases, the J end lost 2 bases, and 12 bases lay between the germline ends. Germline V gene lookup returns CDR1 SNHLY and CDR2 FYNNEI. The CDR3 runs to 14 residues. CDR3 sequence (DNA): TGTGCCAGCAACTTTGGGGGCGGCAATCAGCCCCAGCATTTT. Translating gives CASNFGGGNQPQHF.

The rearrangement links TRBV5-1 to TRBJ1-1; D is uncertain. The CDR3 has 11 residues. Germline V gives CDR1 SGHRS, CDR2 YFSETQ. Trimming removed 0 bases from V and 7 bases from J, with 4 bases in between. The CDR3 bases are TGCGCCAGCAGCTTGGACAGTGAAGCTTTCTTT. Amino acids: CASSLDSEAFF.

The genes are TRBV9 and TRBJ1-1; 8 bases map to TRBD1. Unmatched junction bases numbered 5, after V lost 3 bases and J lost 1 base. Germline-derived CDR1 and CDR2 are SGDLS and YYNGEE. The CDR3 extends over 15 amino acids. The CDR3, as DNA: TGTGCCAGCAGCGCCACAGGACAGGGGAACACTGAAGCTTTCTTT. Amino acid sequence: CASSATGQGNTEAFF.

The V call is TRBV9, the J call TRBJ1-1; tentative D call: TRBD1 (5 bases). The germline V gene has CDR1 SGDLS and CDR2 YYNGEE. The CDR3 runs to 17 residues. With 0 bases removed from V and 0 bases from J, the gap between germline ends came to 15 bases. CDR3 protein: CASSVDFTGVLNTEAFF. The CDR3 DNA follows: TGTGCCAGCAGCGTAGATTTCACGGGGGTTCTGAACACTGAAGCTTTCTTT.